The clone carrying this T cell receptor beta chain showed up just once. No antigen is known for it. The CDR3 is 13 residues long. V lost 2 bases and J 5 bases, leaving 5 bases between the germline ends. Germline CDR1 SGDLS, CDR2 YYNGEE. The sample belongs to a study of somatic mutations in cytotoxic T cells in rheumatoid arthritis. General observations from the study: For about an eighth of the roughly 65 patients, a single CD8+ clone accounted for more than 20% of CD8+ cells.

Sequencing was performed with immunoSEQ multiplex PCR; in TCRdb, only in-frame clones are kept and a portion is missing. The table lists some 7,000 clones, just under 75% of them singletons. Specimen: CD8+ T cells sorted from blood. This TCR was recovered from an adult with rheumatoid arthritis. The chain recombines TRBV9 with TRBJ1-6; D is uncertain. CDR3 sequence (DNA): TGTGCCAGCAGCGTCGGGGATAATTCACCCCTCCACTTT. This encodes CASSVGDNSPLHF.